These T cell receptor beta chains were read from a single sample in a study of cytomegalovirus exposure and HLA in healthy donors. Generated by immunoSEQ multiplex PCR, the TCRdb table keeps only in-frame clones and is missing some. The data hold roughly 180,000 clones, with under 90% observed a single time. Material: PBMCs. The receptors originated from a man aged 25 to 40 in good health and CMV-seropositive. CDR3s include the opening cysteine and the closing phenylalanine or tryptophan. The D gene is left open where the match is weak. Size is stated for part of the rows, as once, few or many counts, or as a class when the clone is expanded.

d_gene,abundance,v_gene,j_gene,CDR3aa,CDR3nt
NA,NA,TRBV7-9,TRBJ2-3,CASSLPATNPTDTQYF,TGTGCCAGCAGCTTACCCGCTACTAACCCCACAGATACGCAGTATTTT
NA,NA,TRBV4-3,TRBJ1-1,CASSQRAENTEAFF,TGCGCCAGCAGCCAGAGGGCCGAGAACACTGAAGCTTTCTTT
NA,NA,TRBV28,TRBJ1-2,CASSLGQGAQIYGYTF,TGTGCCAGCAGTTTAGGCCAAGGGGCACAGATCTATGGCTACACCTTC
TRBD2,NA,TRBV4-2,TRBJ2-3,CASSLGTSGGSEDTQYF,TGTGCCAGCAGCCTTGGGACTAGCGGGGGGTCGGAAGATACGCAGTATTTT
TRBD1,NA,TRBV2,TRBJ2-5,CASSDGQGLLTQYF,TGTGCCAGCAGCGATGGACAGGGCCTGCTGACCCAGTACTTC
TRBD1,NA,TRBV6-1,TRBJ2-7,CASRGDRRAYEQYF,TGTGCCAGCAGGGGGGACAGACGAGCCTACGAGCAGTACTTC
NA,NA,TRBV19,TRBJ1-1,CASSTTGSTEAFF,TGTGCCAGTAGTACAACAGGGAGCACTGAAGCTTTCTTT
NA,NA,TRBV7-2,TRBJ1-3,CASRVRNSGNTIYF,TGTGCCAGCAGGGTGAGAAACTCTGGAAACACCATATATTTT
TRBD1,NA,TRBV7-8,TRBJ1-4,CASSFGQGGGEKLFF,TGTGCCAGCAGCTTTGGACAGGGTGGGGGGGAAAAACTGTTTTTT
NA,few,TRBV7-9,TRBJ2-7,CASSSPQEYEQYF,TGTGCCAGCAGCTCCCCGCAGGAATACGAGCAGTACTTC
TRBD1,NA,TRBV19,TRBJ1-5,CASNDRGSSQPQHF,TGTGCCAGTAATGACAGGGGAAGTAGTCAGCCCCAGCATTTT
NA,few,TRBV30,TRBJ2-5,CAWGLAPGTQYF,TGTGCCTGGGGTCTGGCCCCAGGGACCCAGTACTTC
TRBD1,NA,TRBV15,TRBJ1-6,CATSSLLPGQGAGNNSPPHF,TGTGCCACCAGCAGCCTCCTTCCGGGACAGGGGGCCGGTAATAATTCACCCCCCCACTTT
NA,NA,TRBV6-6,TRBJ1-1,CASSYVANTEAFF,TGTGCCAGCAGTTACGTGGCGAACACTGAAGCTTTCTTT
TRBD2,NA,TRBV5-1,TRBJ2-5,CASRTSFVETQYF,TGCGCCAGCCGGACTAGCTTTGTGGAGACCCAGTACTTC
TRBD1,NA,TRBV6-5,TRBJ2-1,CASSYSVGTASNEQFF,TGTGCCAGCAGTTACTCAGTTGGGACAGCTAGCAATGAGCAGTTCTTC
NA,NA,TRBV5-1,TRBJ2-7,CASRGGGEQYF,TGCGCCAGCAGGGGGGGAGGCGAGCAGTACTTC
NA,NA,TRBV6-5,TRBJ2-2,CASSSRGVGTGELFF,TGTGCCAGCAGTTCCAGGGGAGTGGGAACCGGGGAGCTGTTTTTT
NA,NA,TRBV9,TRBJ1-2,CASSVARDYGYTF,TGTGCCAGCAGCGTAGCCAGGGACTATGGCTACACCTTC
NA,NA,TRBV27,TRBJ1-2,CASSLSGGRAVANYGYTF,TGTGCCAGCAGTTTATCCGGAGGACGGGCAGTAGCTAACTATGGCTACACCTTC